This T cell receptor (beta chain) comes out of a study of T-cell reconstitution after alpha-beta-depleted transplantation in children. General study points: Some patients' high day-60 TCRbeta diversity was attributed to recipient cells surviving conditioning. From newly produced T cells came most of the T-cell counts and diversity one year after transplant. Reported findings indicate that, about two months after transplant, alpha-beta T cells came from several hundred expanded clones, which were derived from non-depleted graft cells.

For this clonotype: Its specificity is not known.

Using unique molecular identifiers, the investigators prepared the TCRbeta library. MiXCR, applied by TCRdb to the PCR reads, yields one record per CDR3 protein. The sample lists a few hundred thousand distinct CDR3 sequences; nearly 8% were seen once. V lost 6 bases, J lost 7 bases, and 11 bases stayed unmatched. CDR1 is MNHEY, CDR2 SVGAGI, per germline. The CDR3 has 15 residues. The sequence derives from a female patient between 2 and 10 years old who had a stem cell transplant for Fanconi anemia, so the T cells may come from the graft donor. Sequenced here: peripheral blood, sampled 360 days after TCRalphabeta/CD19-depleted stem cell transplant. The chain has TRBV6-5 and TRBJ1-5; 8 nucleotides agree with TRBD1. CDR3 in amino acids: CASRTTRQGNQPQHF. The DNA for the CDR3 is TGTGCCAGCAGAACCACCCGACAGGGGAACCAGCCCCAGCATTTT.